The 32 T cell receptor beta chains below were found in one sample sequenced in a study of TIL therapy for anti-PD-1-resistant metastatic lung cancer. The time point: pre-treatment sample, taken before nivolumab and TIL therapy. Tumor tissue came from excised metastases, mostly pleural nodules or supraclavicular lymph nodes. This was the immunoSEQ v3 assay. Sequencing used immunoSEQ multiplex PCR; TCRdb keeps in-frame clones, though not all of them. In the table there are about 50,000 clones, 65% to 80% of which are singletons. The sample consisted of tumor tissue, taken at baseline. The source of these receptors is a person between 25 and 80 years old with non-small cell lung cancer.

This chain connects TRBV9 to TRBJ2-1; TRBD2 agrees at 10 bases. Germline CDR1 and CDR2: SGDLS and YYNGEE. The CDR3 extends over 16 amino acids. V lost 0 bases and J lost 8; bases outside the gene matches: 8. The CDR3 bases are TGTGCCAGCAGCGTAGAGAGGCTAGCGGGGGTAGATGAGCAGTTCTTC. Its translation: CASSVERLAGVDEQFF.

The V gene is TRBV10-3, the J gene TRBJ2-2; 9 bases fit TRBD2. V shed 6 bases and J 5 bases; nucleotides not matched to a gene: 10. This CDR3 contains 16 residues. In germline, CDR1 is ENHRY, CDR2 SYGVKD. CDR3 sequence reads: CAIRVGLAGGTGELFF. For the CDR3, the DNA is TGTGCCATCAGGGTGGGACTAGCAGGGGGTACCGGGGAGCTGTTTTTT.

The chain has TRBV11-2 and TRBJ2-2, with 12 bases fitting TRBD1. There are 16 residues in the CDR3. Germline CDR1 and CDR2: SGHAT and FQNNGV. Trimming at V came to 5 bases and at J to 3 bases, leaving 4 bases not matched to a gene. The CDR3 coding sequence is TGTGCCAGCAGCCAGGGGACAGGGGGCTACACCGGGGAGCTGTTTTTT. Translating it yields CASSQGTGGYTGELFF. Full variable domain (remainder filled in from reference TRBV11-2 and TRBJ2-2): EAGVAQSPRYKIIEKRQSVAFWCNPISGHATLYWYQQILGQGPKLLIQFQNNGVVDDSQLPKDRFSAERLKGVDSTLKIQPAKLEDSAVYLCASSQGTGGYTGELFFGEGSRLTVL.

This clone is a singleton in its sample. The rearrangement joins TRBV6-5 to TRBJ2-7; TRBD2 matches 7 bases. The V gene end was trimmed by 2 bases and the J gene end by 2 bases; junction bases not matched to a gene: 3. CDR3 length equals 14 residues. The germline gives CDR1 MNHEY, CDR2 SVGAGI. CDR3 DNA sequence: TGTGCCAGCAGTTACGACGCGGGGGCCTACGAGCAGTACTTC. Protein sequence: CASSYDAGAYEQYF.

The chain couples TRBV6-1 to TRBJ1-5; 7 bases align to TRBD1. Looked up from germline, CDR1 is MNHNS and CDR2 is SASEGT. The V segment lost 5 bases and the J segment 4 bases; nucleotides outside the gene matches: 2. This CDR3 has 13 amino acids. CDR3 amino acids: CASSSGGNQPQHF. The CDR3 DNA is TGTGCCAGCAGTTCAGGGGGTAATCAGCCCCAGCATTTT.

The gene calls are TRBV15 and TRBJ2-7; D not resolved. Per germline, CDR1 LNHNV and CDR2 YYDKDF (reference sequence). The CDR3 totals 12 residues. V was trimmed by 3 bases and J by 6 bases, leaving 9 bases between them. The CDR3 nucleotides are TGTGCCACCAGCAGCCCCGTGGGCGAGCAGTACTTC. Translation: CATSSPVGEQYF. The complete variable domain, with remaining parts taken from reference TRBV15 and TRBJ2-7, reads DAMVIQNPRYQVTQFGKPVTLSCSQTLNHNVMYWYQQKSSQAPKLLFHYYDKDFNNEADTPDNFQSRRPNTSFCFLDIRSPGLGDTAMYLCATSSPVGEQYFGPGTRLTVT.

This sequence joins TRBV5-1 and TRBJ2-7, with 12 bases lining up with TRBD2. The CDR3 spans 15 residues. The ends lost 4 bases at V and 5 bases at J; junction bases unmatched: 7. In germline, CDR1 is SGHRS, CDR2 YFSETQ. The CDR3 bases are TGCGCCAGCAGCAAGACTAGCGGGAGTCTACACGAGCAGTACTTC. It encodes CASSKTSGSLHEQYF.

The chain carries TRBV12-5 and TRBJ1-1, with TRBD1 as a possible D gene (5 bases). V was clipped by 5 bases and J by 10 bases, with 17 bases between them. Germline CDR1 and CDR2: LGHNT and FRNRAP. This CDR3 is 13 amino acids long. The CDR3 spells CASGSADTSLAFF. In nucleotides, the CDR3 is TGTGCTAGTGGTAGCGCGGACACTTCCTTAGCTTTCTTT.

This clone was counted only a few times. This sequence joins TRBV10-3 and TRBJ1-2; TRBD1 aligns across 8 bases. CDR3 length: 14 amino acids. After removal of 6 bases from V and 4 bases from J, the junction contained 7 bases not matched to a gene. CDR1 is ENHRY and CDR2 is SYGVKD in the germline V gene. The CDR3: CAISPTGGVYGYTF. The CDR3 DNA reads TGTGCCATCAGCCCAACAGGGGGTGTCTATGGCTACACCTTC.

The gene calls are TRBV9 and TRBJ1-4; the D gene is possibly TRBD1 (5 bases). CDR3 size: 15 residues. Per germline, CDR1 SGDLS and CDR2 YYNGEE. Trimming stripped 4 bases from V and 4 bases from J, with 14 bases between. CDR3 protein: CASSKRDAVNEKLFF. CDR3 sequence (DNA): TGTGCCAGCAGCAAACGGGACGCAGTTAATGAAAAACTGTTTTTT.

The V call is TRBV29-1, the J call TRBJ2-3, with 7 bases aligning to TRBD1. The V gene end was trimmed by 3 bases and the J gene end by 1 base; junction bases not matched to a gene: 4. The CDR3 is made up of 14 amino acids. Per the germline V gene, CDR1 is SQVTM and CDR2 is ANQGSEA. CDR3 residues: CSVETGRGTDTQYF. The CDR3 nucleotides are TGCAGCGTTGAGACAGGGAGAGGCACAGATACGCAGTATTTT.

This chain joins TRBV13 and TRBJ2-2, with a tentative D call TRBD2 (6 bases). The CDR3 is 18 amino acids. The V and J ends lost 7 bases and 3 bases respectively, with 24 bases between them. Per germline, CDR1 PRHDT and CDR2 FYEKMQ (reference sequence). In DNA, the CDR3 is TGTGCCAGCACGAAGATTTGGCAGGGACTTAGGGACACCGGGGAGCTGTTTTTT. Encoded protein: CASTKIWQGLRDTGELFF.

The genes are TRBV28 and TRBJ2-7, with a possible D match to TRBD2 (6 bases). This CDR3 has 14 amino acids. Germline V gene sequence: CDR1 MDHEN, CDR2 SYDVKM. As DNA, the CDR3 is TGTGCGGTCAGTAACCCCGGTGGAGGGAGGGAGCAGTACTTC. This sequence encodes CAVSNPGGGREQYF.

DNA for the CDR3: TGCGCCAGCAGCTCTCCCCCAAACTATGGCTACACCTTC. Translation gives CASSSPPNYGYTF. The rearrangement uses TRBV5-1 and TRBJ1-2, with no clear D. This CDR3 contains 13 residues. Trimming shortened V by 3 bases and J by 2 bases, and 8 bases separated the two germline ends. Germline V CDR1 and CDR2: SGHRS, YFSETQ.

The chain carries TRBV7-2 and TRBJ1-1; no reliable D call. Germline V gene sequence: CDR1 SGHTA, CDR2 FQGNSA. V lost 5 bases and J lost 0, with 10 bases in between. The CDR3 has 14 amino acids. The CDR3 coding sequence is TGTGCCAGCAGCCTCGACCCTTTGAACACTGAAGCTTTCTTT. This sequence encodes CASSLDPLNTEAFF.

The CDR3 region is CASSSRTGSSEQFF. In nucleotides, the CDR3 is TGTGCCAGCAGTTCCAGGACAGGGAGCAGCGAGCAGTTCTTC. V and J are TRBV28 and TRBJ2-1; 8 positions agree with TRBD1. CDR3 length: 14 residues. The germline CDR1 and CDR2 sequences are MDHEN and SYDVKM. The junction had 9 bases not matched to a gene; V was cut back by 4 bases and J by 10 bases. The variable domain in full, with the rest retrieved from reference TRBV28 and TRBJ2-1, is DVKVTQSSRYLVKRTGEKVFLECVQDMDHENMFWYRQDPGLGLRLIYFSYDVKMKEKGDIPEGYSVSREKKERFSLILESASTNQTSMYLCASSSRTGSSEQFFGPGTRLTVL.

The chain is built from TRBV19 and TRBJ1-4, with unresolved D. V was shortened by 3 bases and J by 5 bases, with 10 bases between the two germline ends. CDR1 and CDR2 from the germline V gene are LNHDA and SQIVND (reference sequence). The length of the CDR3 is 14 residues. CDR3: CASSMDVNNEKLFF. DNA of the CDR3: TGTGCCAGTAGTATGGACGTCAACAATGAAAAACTGTTTTTT.

There are a few counts of this clone. The chain joins TRBV9 to TRBJ1-5, with unresolved D. Germline loops: CDR1 SGDLS, CDR2 YYNGEE. This CDR3 comprises 14 residues. V lost 0 bases and J 7 bases, leaving 11 bases between the germline ends. The CDR3 spells CASSVDPLGQPQHF. The CDR3 DNA reads TGTGCCAGCAGCGTAGACCCGCTAGGGCAGCCCCAGCATTTT.

J is TRBJ1-4 and V is TRBV19; possibly TRBD1 for D (6 bases). The V gene lost 7 bases and the J gene lost 3 bases, with 24 bases spanning the gap. This CDR3 has 18 amino acids. From germline, CDR1 is LNHDA and CDR2 SQIVND (reference sequence). The CDR3 region is CASTQSWPQGWANEKLFF. CDR3 in DNA: TGTGCCAGTACCCAGTCCTGGCCCCAGGGGTGGGCTAATGAAAAACTGTTTTTT.

This clone was picked up a small number of times. This chain uses TRBV4-3 with TRBJ1-2, with D unresolved. Germline assignment: CDR1 LGHNA and CDR2 YSLEER. The V gene lost 1 base and the J gene lost 6 bases, with 12 bases spanning the gap. The CDR3 is 14 residues long. In DNA form, the CDR3 reads TGCGCCAGCAGCCAAGGGGAAGGATCAAATGGCTACACCTTC. Amino acids: CASSQGEGSNGYTF.

A few counts support this clone. The chain uses TRBV19 and TRBJ1-2; D is unresolved. The V and J ends lost 3 bases and 2 bases respectively, with 7 bases between them. CDR1 is LNHDA and CDR2 is SQIVND in the germline V gene (reference sequence). This CDR3 has 13 amino acids. The CDR3 reads CASSISLNYGYTF. In DNA, the CDR3 is TGTGCCAGTAGTATTTCGTTAAACTATGGCTACACCTTC.

The chain has TRBV5-1 and TRBJ1-2, with D possibly matching TRBD1 (5 bases). CDR1 is SGHRS, CDR2 YFSETQ, per germline. Between the trimmed V and J ends, which lost 0 bases and 5 bases, there was a span of 14 bases. The CDR3 is 15 amino acids. CDR3 coding DNA: TGCGCCAGCAGCTTGGGGGACGCCAGGAGGTATGGCTACACCTTC. It yields the protein CASSLGDARRYGYTF.

This chain joins TRBV5-1 and TRBJ2-3, with 7 nucleotides matching TRBD1. The V and J ends lost 3 bases and 2 bases, in that order; junction bases with no gene match: 6. From germline, CDR1 is SGHRS and CDR2 YFSETQ. The CDR3 is made up of 15 amino acids. The CDR3: CASSYGDRPTDTQYF. The CDR3 DNA sequence: TGCGCCAGCAGCTACGGGGACAGACCCACAGATACGCAGTATTTT.

The V and J genes are TRBV7-8 and TRBJ1-5; D is uncertain. Germline lookup yields CDR1 SGHVS and CDR2 FQNEAQ. Trimming left V 5 bases short and J 9 bases short, with 14 bases between. The CDR3 length is 13 residues. CDR3 DNA sequence: TGTGCCAGCAGCGCGGAGACCTCAAGGCCCCAGCATTTT. This sequence encodes CASSAETSRPQHF. Variable domain in full (rest from reference TRBV7-8 and TRBJ1-5): GAGVSQSPRYKVAKRGQDVALRCDPISGHVSLFWYQQALGQGPEFLTYFQNEAQLDKSGLPSDRFFAERPEGSVSTLKIQRTQQEDSAVYLCASSAETSRPQHFGDGTRLSIL.

The CDR3 DNA follows: TGCGCCAGCAGCCCTGACACCGGGGAGCTGTTTTTT. Its protein is CASSPDTGELFF. This chain connects TRBV4-1 to TRBJ2-2; no reliable D call. The CDR3 length is 12 residues. V gave up 4 bases and J gave up 3 bases, with 3 bases separating them. Germline CDR1 is MGHRA and CDR2 is YSYEKL.

CDR3 in amino acids: CASSLRTSGRAGELFF. As DNA, the CDR3 is TGTGCCAGCAGTCTGAGGACTAGCGGGAGGGCCGGGGAGCTGTTTTTT. J is TRBJ2-2 and V is TRBV27; 15 bases match TRBD2. V shed 5 bases, J shed 6 bases, and the junction held 4 bases outside the gene matches. CDR3 length: 16 residues. From germline, CDR1 is MNHEY and CDR2 SMNVEV (reference sequence).

This chain joins TRBV11-2 and TRBJ1-5, with D possibly being TRBD1 (5 bases). V was shortened by 6 bases and J by 0 bases, with 9 bases between the two germline ends. The CDR3 loop spans 14 amino acids. CDR1 is SGHAT, CDR2 FQNNGV, per germline. The CDR3 DNA reads as TGTGCCAGCAGTCATACAGGTAGCAATCAGCCCCAGCATTTT. It codes for CASSHTGSNQPQHF.

The V call is TRBV7-9, the J call TRBJ1-3; D is possibly TRBD1 (6 bases). The CDR3 consists of 16 residues. V was cut by 5 bases and J by 3 bases, with 17 bases left in between. CDR1 is SEHNR and CDR2 is FQNEAQ in the germline V gene (reference sequence). CDR3 loop: CASSRTTGFSGNTIYF. The CDR3 region has the DNA TGTGCCAGCAGCCGTACCACAGGGTTCAGTGGAAACACCATATATTTT.

The rearrangement uses TRBV2 and TRBJ2-3; D is possibly TRBD1 or TRBD2 (5 bases each). Between the trimmed V and J ends, which lost 8 bases and 11 bases, there was a span of 17 bases. Germline CDR1 reads SNHLY; CDR2 reads FYNNEI. The CDR3 loop spans 12 amino acids. Here the CDR3 DNA reads TGTGCCAGCGGAGTTTTTGGGGCGGGGCAGTATTTT. Translation gives CASGVFGAGQYF.

The chain employs TRBV9 and TRBJ2-3; the D gene is possibly TRBD2 (5 bases). The CDR3 is 15 residues long. CDR1 and CDR2 (germline): SGDLS, YYNGEE. Between the trimmed V and J ends, which lost 0 bases and 6 bases, there was a span of 14 bases. DNA for the CDR3: TGTGCCAGCAGCGTAGACCCCCTCAGCGGCGATACGCAGTATTTT. Translating gives CASSVDPLSGDTQYF. Supplemented by reference TRBV9 and TRBJ2-3, the full variable domain reads DSGVTQTPKHLITATGQRVTLRCSPRSGDLSVYWYQQSLDQGLQFLIQYYNGEERAKGNILERFSAQQFPDLHSELNLSSLELGDSALYFCASSVDPLSGDTQYFGPGTRLTVL.

This rearrangement joins TRBV5-6 to TRBJ2-7; the match to TRBD1 covers 7 bases. V gave up 4 bases and J gave up 2 bases; unmatched junction bases: 3. Germline values: CDR1 SGHDT, CDR2 YYEEEE. CDR3 length equals 13 residues. The CDR3 is CASSPGTAYEQYF. The CDR3 DNA follows: TGTGCCAGCAGCCCTGGGACAGCCTACGAGCAGTACTTC.

This clone was observed a handful of times. The sample carries other DNA sequences with the same CDR3. This sequence joins TRBV19 and TRBJ2-6; D not resolved. Looked up from germline, CDR1 is LNHDA and CDR2 is SQIVND (reference sequence). The V gene lost 3 bases and the J gene lost 0 bases, with 3 bases spanning the gap. CDR3 length: 14 residues. In DNA form, the CDR3 reads TGTGCCAGTAGTATCTCCTCTGGGGCCAACGTCCTGACTTTC. It specifies CASSISSGANVLTF.